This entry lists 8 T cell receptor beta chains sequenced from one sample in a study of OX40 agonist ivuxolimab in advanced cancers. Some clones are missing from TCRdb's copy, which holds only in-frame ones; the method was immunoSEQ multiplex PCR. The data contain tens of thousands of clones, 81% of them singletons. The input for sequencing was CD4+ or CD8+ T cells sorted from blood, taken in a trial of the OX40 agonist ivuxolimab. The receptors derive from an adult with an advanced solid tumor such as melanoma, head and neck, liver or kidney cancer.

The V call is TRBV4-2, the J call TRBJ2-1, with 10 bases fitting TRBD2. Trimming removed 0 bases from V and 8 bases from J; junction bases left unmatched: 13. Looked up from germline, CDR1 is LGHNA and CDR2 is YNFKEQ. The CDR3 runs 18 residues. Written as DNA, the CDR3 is TGTGCCAGCAGCCAAGATCCCGGAGCGGGAGGGCCTACCTATGAGCAGTTCTTC. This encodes CASSQDPGAGGPTYEQFF.

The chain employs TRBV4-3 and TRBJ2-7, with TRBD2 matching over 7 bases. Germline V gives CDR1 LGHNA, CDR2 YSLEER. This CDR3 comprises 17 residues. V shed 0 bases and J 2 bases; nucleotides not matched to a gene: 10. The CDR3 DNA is TGCGCCAGCAGCCAAGATTATGTAGCGGGTGGCACCTACGAGCAGTACTTC. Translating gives CASSQDYVAGGTYEQYF.

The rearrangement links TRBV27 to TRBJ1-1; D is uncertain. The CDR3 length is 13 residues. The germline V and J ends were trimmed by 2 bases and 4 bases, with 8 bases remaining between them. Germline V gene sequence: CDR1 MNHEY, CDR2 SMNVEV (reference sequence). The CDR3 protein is CASSLEGSTEAFF. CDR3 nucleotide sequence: TGTGCCAGCAGTTTAGAAGGGTCCACTGAAGCTTTCTTT.

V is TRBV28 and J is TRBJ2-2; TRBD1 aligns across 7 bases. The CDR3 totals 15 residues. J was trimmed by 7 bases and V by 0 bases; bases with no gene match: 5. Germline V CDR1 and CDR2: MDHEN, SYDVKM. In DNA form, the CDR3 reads TGTGCCAGCAGTTTATGGACAGGGAGAGTCGGGGAGCTGTTTTTT. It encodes CASSLWTGRVGELFF.

The CDR3 DNA follows: TGTGCCAGCAGGGAATTCCCGGGGACTGAAGCTTTCTTT. It codes for CASREFPGTEAFF. The V gene is TRBV27, the J gene TRBJ1-1; D gene uncertain. V lost 6 bases and J lost 5, with 13 bases in between. Germline CDR1 and CDR2: MNHEY and SMNVEV (reference sequence). The CDR3 contains 13 residues.

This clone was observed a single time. The CDR3 reads CASSAGAPLAGELFF. In nucleotides, the CDR3 is TGTGCCAGCAGCGCCGGGGCTCCTCTGGCCGGGGAGCTGTTTTTT. The V gene is TRBV9, the J gene TRBJ2-2; D may match TRBD1 or TRBD2 (5 bases each). Trimming stripped 3 bases from V and 6 bases from J, with 15 bases between. The V gene's germline CDR1 is SGDLS and CDR2 YYNGEE. The CDR3 loop spans 15 amino acids. Using reference TRBV9 and TRBJ2-2 for the parts outside the CDR3, the full variable domain is DSGVTQTPKHLITATGQRVTLRCSPRSGDLSVYWYQQSLDQGLQFLIQYYNGEERAKGNILERFSAQQFPDLHSELNLSSLELGDSALYFCASSAGAPLAGELFFGEGSRLTVL.

The CDR3 region has the DNA TGTGCCAGCAGCGGGACTAGCGGGAGCACAGATACGCAGTATTTT. Translated: CASSGTSGSTDTQYF. V and J are TRBV2 and TRBJ2-3, with TRBD2 identical over 12 bases. The V and J ends lost 6 bases and 0 bases, in that order; junction bases with no gene match: 1. The CDR3 contains 15 residues. Germline CDR1 SNHLY, CDR2 FYNNEI.

The CDR3 region is CASSIDQFGYNEQFF. CDR3 nucleotide sequence: TGTGCCAGTAGTATAGATCAGTTTGGGTACAATGAGCAGTTCTTC. The chain carries TRBV19 and TRBJ2-1; D remains unclear. V lost 0 bases and J 4 bases, leaving 10 bases between the germline ends. Per the germline V gene, CDR1 is LNHDA and CDR2 is SQIVND (reference sequence). This CDR3 is built from 15 residues.